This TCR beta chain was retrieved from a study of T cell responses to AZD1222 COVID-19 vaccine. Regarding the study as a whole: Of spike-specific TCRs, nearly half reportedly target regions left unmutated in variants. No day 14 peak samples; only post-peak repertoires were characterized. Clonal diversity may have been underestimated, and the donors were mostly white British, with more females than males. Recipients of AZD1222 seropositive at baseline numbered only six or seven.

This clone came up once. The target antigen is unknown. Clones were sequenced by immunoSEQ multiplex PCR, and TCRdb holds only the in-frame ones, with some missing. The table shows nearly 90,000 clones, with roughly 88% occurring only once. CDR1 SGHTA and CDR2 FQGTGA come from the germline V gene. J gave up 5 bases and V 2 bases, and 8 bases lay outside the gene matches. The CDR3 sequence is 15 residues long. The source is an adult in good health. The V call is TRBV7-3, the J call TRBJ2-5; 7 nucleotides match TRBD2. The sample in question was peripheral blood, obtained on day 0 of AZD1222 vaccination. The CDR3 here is CASSLLGGSVETQYF. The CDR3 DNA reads TGTGCCAGCAGCTTATTGGGAGGGAGTGTGGAGACCCAGTACTTC.